The following is a T cell receptor beta chain sequence with its context. Its antigen is still unknown. The sample belongs to a study of cytomegalovirus exposure and HLA in healthy donors. About the study: A subsequent analysis reported that the 110 or so validation repertoires were produced on the same platform that had also been used for the roughly 700 first-cohort repertoires. Findings of the study overall: In the 100 to 150 validation repertoires, approximately 94% of cluster scores exceeded 0, per a later analysis. Among TCR beta chains, those listed as cytomegalovirus-associated numbered over 150. Accounts indicate the classifier identified cytomegalovirus status with strong specificity and sensitivity.

The protocol was immunoSEQ multiplex PCR, while the TCRdb copy is restricted to in-frame clones and leaves out a portion. This table has about 200,000 clones, 87% appearing once. V was cut by 4 bases and J by 0 bases, with 13 bases left in between. The germline CDR1 and CDR2 sequences are WSHSY and SAAADI. CDR3 length equals 16 residues. The source of this sequence is a woman aged 18 to 35 in good health and CMV-seropositive. The chain recombines TRBV10-2 with TRBJ2-1; TRBD2 is a possible D gene (6 bases). The sequenced material came from PBMCs. The CDR3 loop reads CASSVPRGSSYNEQFF. CDR3 DNA sequence: TGCGCCAGCAGTGTGCCCCGGGGGAGCTCCTACAATGAGCAGTTCTTC.